These T cell receptor beta chains were read from a single sample in a study of control samples from healthy donors and cancer patients. Assay: immunoSEQ multiplex PCR; the TCRdb copy retains only in-frame clones and omits some. The table lists under 150,000 clones, roughly 92% of them singletons. Sequencing used blood. The receptors were gathered from a man in his thirties or forties in good health. Both conserved end residues are part of each CDR3. A D gene is named only where the DNA matches it firmly. Size is stated for part of the rows, as once, few or many counts, or as a class when the clone is expanded.

D,size,V,J,DNA,CDR3
-,-,TRBV24-1,TRBJ1-5,TGTGCCACCAGTAAAAGGGTACCGATCGATAGCAATCAGCCCCAGCATTTT,CATSKRVPIDSNQPQHF
-,-,TRBV5-1,TRBJ2-7,TGCGCCAGCAGCCCCGGCGACACAACCTACGAGCAGTACTTC,CASSPGDTTYEQYF
-,-,TRBV6-6,TRBJ2-1,TGTGCCAGCAGTCAGTTAAGGAATGAGCAGTTCTTC,CASSQLRNEQFF
-,few,TRBV5-1,TRBJ2-5,TGCGCCAGCAGCTTGGCCATGGCTACCCAAGAGACCCAGTACTTC,CASSLAMATQETQYF
TRBD1,-,TRBV9,TRBJ2-2,TGTGCCAGCAGCACAAGGACAGGGGGGGACACCGGGGAGCTGTTTTTT,CASSTRTGGDTGELFF
-,-,TRBV19,TRBJ1-3,TGTGCCACGACCTCGGGAGATCGAAACACCATATATTTT,CATTSGDRNTIYF
-,-,TRBV6-5,TRBJ1-2,TGTGCCAGCAATAATAAGCTGGTCTATGGCTACACCTTC,CASNNKLVYGYTF
-,-,TRBV11-2,TRBJ2-7,TGTGCCAGCAGCTTAGAGTACGGAACAGGCGAGCAGTACTTC,CASSLEYGTGEQYF
TRBD2,-,TRBV3-1/TRBV3-2,TRBJ2-1,TGTGCCAGCAGCAGCCAGCGGGGGGCTAACAATGAGCAGTTCTTC,CASSSQRGANNEQFF
-,-,TRBV4-2,TRBJ2-1,TGTGCCAGCAGCCAAGACGGACTTATGGACCCCTCGCAGTTCTTC,CASSQDGLMDPSQFF
-,-,TRBV6-4,TRBJ2-3,TGTGCCAGCACCGAGGGTTCAGCTAGCACAGATACGCAGTATTTT,CASTEGSASTDTQYF
-,-,TRBV24-1,TRBJ1-2,TGTGCCACCAGTGGGAGTGGCCCCTATGGCTACACCTTC,CATSGSGPYGYTF
-,-,TRBV7-9,TRBJ1-6,TGTGCCAGCAGCTTACGGACACAAAATTCACCCCTCCACTTT,CASSLRTQNSPLHF
-,-,TRBV6-4,TRBJ2-3,TGTGCCAGCAAACCGACCTGGGGGACAGATACGCAGTATTTT,CASKPTWGTDTQYF
-,-,TRBV14,TRBJ1-2,TGTGCCAGCAGCCAAGATTTAGGGTATGGCTACACCTTC,CASSQDLGYGYTF
-,few,TRBV2,TRBJ2-7,TGTGCCAGCAGTGACACACAGGACCTACGAGCTGAGTACTTC,CASSDTQDLRAEYF
-,-,TRBV12-5,TRBJ1-1,TGTGCTAGTGGTTTGGTACGGGGGTGGAGCACTGAAGCTTTCTTT,CASGLVRGWSTEAFF
-,-,TRBV10-2,TRBJ1-2,TGCGCCAGCTCCTTATACGGGCGAGATGGCTACACCTTC,CASSLYGRDGYTF
TRBD1,-,TRBV29-1,TRBJ1-5,TGCAGCGTCCGGGACAGGGGGAGCAATCAGCCCCAGCATTTT,CSVRDRGSNQPQHF
-,-,TRBV30,TRBJ2-5,TGTGCCTGGAGTGTACTCGAAGCGCAGGGGCCGGGGACCCAGTACTTC,CAWSVLEAQGPGTQYF
-,-,TRBV7-8,TRBJ2-3,TGTGCCAGCAGCCATCCGGGTTCGGGGGGCCGTACAGATACGCAGTATTTT,CASSHPGSGGRTDTQYF
-,-,TRBV4-2,TRBJ1-3,TGTGCCAGCAGCCAACAGCAGGGGTGGAAGGCTGGAAACACCATATATTTT,CASSQQQGWKAGNTIYF
-,-,TRBV11-2,TRBJ1-1,TGTGCCAGCAGCTCAGGATTGAACACTGAAGCTTTCTTT,CASSSGLNTEAFF
-,-,TRBV2,TRBJ2-4,TGTGCCAGCAGTGAAAGGGCAGGTTTAGCCAAAAACATTCAGTACTTC,CASSERAGLAKNIQYF
-,-,TRBV6-2/TRBV6-3,TRBJ2-7,TGTGCCAGCAGTCCGAGGGGCTACGAGCAGTACTTC,CASSPRGYEQYF
-,-,TRBV6-5,TRBJ1-1,TGTGCCAGCAGTTCTCCGGGCTATCTGAACACTGAAGCTTTCTTT,CASSSPGYLNTEAFF
TRBD1,-,TRBV3-1/TRBV3-2,TRBJ2-1,TGTGCCAGCAGCCATCGGGACAGGGTTACGAATGAGCAGTTCTTC,CASSHRDRVTNEQFF
-,-,TRBV28,TRBJ2-7,TGTGCCAGCAGATCACCCCGGGGGGCTATGTACGAGCAGTACTTC,CASRSPRGAMYEQYF
-,-,TRBV28,TRBJ1-1,TGTGCCAGCAGTTTAATGGCAGGGACTGAAGCTTTCTTT,CASSLMAGTEAFF
TRBD2,-,TRBV4-2,TRBJ2-5,TGTGCCAGCAGCCAAGAGGGACTAGCGGGGGGGCGGGAGACCCAGTACTTC,CASSQEGLAGGRETQYF
-,-,TRBV2,TRBJ2-2,TGTGCCAGCACGCAACAAGGTGGAGGGGAGCTGTTTTTT,CASTQQGGGELFF
TRBD2,-,TRBV7-9,TRBJ2-7,TGTGCCAGCAGCTTACCCCGTGGTAGCGGGGACTTTGAGGAGCAGTACTTC,CASSLPRGSGDFEEQYF
-,-,TRBV15,TRBJ1-1,TGTGCCACCAGCAGGGAACTGGGAACTGAAGCTTTCTTT,CATSRELGTEAFF
-,-,TRBV10-1,TRBJ2-3,TGCGCCAGCAGTGACGCAGTTAAAGATACGCAGTATTTT,CASSDAVKDTQYF
TRBD2,-,TRBV11-2,TRBJ2-3,TGTGCCAGCGTCCCTAGCGGGGGGCACACAGATACGCAGTATTTT,CASVPSGGHTDTQYF
TRBD1,once,TRBV19,TRBJ1-5,TGTGCCAGTAGCCAACAGGGGACCCCCCAGCATTTT,CASSQQGTPQHF
TRBD1,-,TRBV6-5,TRBJ1-5,TGTGCCAGCAGGGTACAGGGGGGATTCAATCAGCCCCAGCATTTT,CASRVQGGFNQPQHF